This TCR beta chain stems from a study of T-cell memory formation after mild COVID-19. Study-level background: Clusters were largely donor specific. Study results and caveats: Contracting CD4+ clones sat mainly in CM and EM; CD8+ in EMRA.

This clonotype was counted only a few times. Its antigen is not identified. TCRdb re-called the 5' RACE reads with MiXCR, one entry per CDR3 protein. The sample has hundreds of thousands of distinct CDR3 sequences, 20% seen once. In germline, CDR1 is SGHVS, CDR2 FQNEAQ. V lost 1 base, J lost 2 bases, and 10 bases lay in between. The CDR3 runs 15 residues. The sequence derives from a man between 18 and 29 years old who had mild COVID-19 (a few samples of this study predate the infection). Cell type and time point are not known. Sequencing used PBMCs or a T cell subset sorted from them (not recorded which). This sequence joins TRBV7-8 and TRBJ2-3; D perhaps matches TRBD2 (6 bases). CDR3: CASSLVSGYTDTQYF. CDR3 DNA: TGTGCCAGCAGCTTAGTTAGCGGATACACAGATACGCAGTATTTT.